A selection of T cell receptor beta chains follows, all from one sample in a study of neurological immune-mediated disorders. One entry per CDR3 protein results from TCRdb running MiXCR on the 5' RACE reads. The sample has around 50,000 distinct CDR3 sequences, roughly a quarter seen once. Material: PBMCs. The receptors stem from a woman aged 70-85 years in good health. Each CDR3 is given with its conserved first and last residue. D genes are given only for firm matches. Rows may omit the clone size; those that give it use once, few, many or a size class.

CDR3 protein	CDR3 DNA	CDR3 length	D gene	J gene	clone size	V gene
CASQARGAGANVLTF	TGCGCCAGCCAAGCGCGGGGGGCGGGGGCCAACGTCCTGACTTTC	15	TRBD2	TRBJ2-6	many	TRBV4-1
CASNRDPDDYEQYF	TGCGCCAGCAACCGGGACCCAGACGACTACGAGCAGTACTTC	14	NA	TRBJ2-7	many	TRBV5-1
CASSLAGGMGIQYF	TGTGCCAGCAGTTTAGCCGGAGGGATGGGCATTCAGTACTTC	14	NA	TRBJ2-4	many	TRBV12-3/TRBV12-4
CASSGPGALDTQYF	TGTGCCAGCAGCGGTCCAGGGGCCCTAGATACGCAGTATTTT	14	NA	TRBJ2-3	NA	TRBV11-3
CASIKGPRHEQFF	TGTGCCAGCATCAAGGGACCCCGTCATGAGCAGTTCTTC	13	NA	TRBJ2-1	many	TRBV6-2/TRBV6-3
CASRIPTGELFF	TGTGCCAGCAGAATCCCCACCGGGGAGCTGTTTTTT	12	NA	TRBJ2-2	many	TRBV28
CSARDRTSGSRTQYF	TGCAGTGCTAGAGATCGGACTAGCGGGAGTAGGACGCAGTATTTT	15	TRBD2	TRBJ2-3	many	TRBV20-1
CASSSDRASHGYTF	TGCGCCAGCAGCTCGGACAGGGCCAGCCATGGCTACACCTTC	14	TRBD1	TRBJ1-2	NA	TRBV5-1
CASSLSVLNTEAFF	TGCGCCAGCAGCTTGAGTGTTTTGAACACTGAAGCTTTCTTT	14	NA	TRBJ1-1	NA	TRBV5-1
CSAQGGGTEAFF	TGCAGTGCCCAGGGAGGGGGCACTGAAGCTTTCTTT	12	NA	TRBJ1-1	many	TRBV20-1
CASRAGQNTEAFF	TGTGCCAGCAGGGCGGGACAGAACACTGAAGCTTTCTTT	13	NA	TRBJ1-1	many	TRBV25-1
CASSLGAIGGYEQYF	TGCGCCAGCAGCTTGGGGGCCATAGGGGGCTACGAGCAGTACTTC	15	NA	TRBJ2-7	many	TRBV5-1
CASSFIGLRNNEQFF	TGTGCCAGCAGTTTCATAGGTCTTAGGAACAATGAGCAGTTCTTC	15	NA	TRBJ2-1	many	TRBV28
CATSGWGAPSYNEQFF	TGCGCCACCTCGGGTTGGGGCGCTCCCTCCTACAATGAGCAGTTCTTC	16	NA	TRBJ2-1	many	TRBV10-2
CASSLTARSTDTQYF	TGCGCCAGCAGCTTGACCGCTCGTAGCACAGATACGCAGTATTTT	15	NA	TRBJ2-3	many	TRBV5-1
CASSLNWDRNQETQYF	TGTGCCAGCAGTTTAAACTGGGACAGAAACCAAGAGACCCAGTACTTC	16	TRBD1	TRBJ2-5	many	TRBV7-2
CASSLGGSIDNEQFF	TGTGCCAGCAGCTTAGGCGGGAGTATCGACAATGAGCAGTTCTTC	15	TRBD2	TRBJ2-1	NA	TRBV11-3
CATSDRLAGYEQYF	TGTGCCACCAGTGACCGACTAGCGGGCTACGAGCAGTACTTC	14	TRBD2	TRBJ2-7	many	TRBV24-1
CASSYSRGPTGELFF	TGTGCCAGCAGTTACTCACGAGGGCCCACCGGGGAGCTGTTTTTT	15	NA	TRBJ2-2	NA	TRBV6-5
CASSLGVGHLAYEQYF	TGTGCCAGCAGCTTAGGAGTTGGACATCTTGCCTACGAGCAGTACTTC	16	NA	TRBJ2-7	many	TRBV7-8
CASSFTGIAETQYF	TGTGCCAGCAGCTTTACAGGAATTGCAGAGACCCAGTACTTC	14	NA	TRBJ2-5	NA	TRBV7-8
CATSWMNTGELFF	TGTGCCACCTCCTGGATGAACACCGGGGAGCTGTTTTTT	13	NA	TRBJ2-2	many	TRBV15
CSAPGWTNYGYTF	TGCAGTGCCCCCGGGTGGACGAACTATGGCTACACCTTC	13	NA	TRBJ1-2	many	TRBV20-1
CASCVGAGGRYEQFF	TGTGCCAGCTGTGTTGGGGCGGGAGGGAGGTATGAGCAGTTCTTC	15	TRBD2	TRBJ2-1	many	TRBV12-3/TRBV12-4
CASSQVRGGGQPQHF	TGCGCCAGCAGCCAAGTTCGAGGGGGAGGTCAGCCCCAGCATTTT	15	NA	TRBJ1-5	NA	TRBV4-1
CSARSKGGFMNTEAFF	TGCAGTGCTAGAAGTAAGGGAGGGTTTATGAACACTGAAGCTTTCTTT	16	NA	TRBJ1-1	NA	TRBV20-1
CASRQTETNTEAFF	TGTGCCAGCCGACAAACCGAAACGAACACTGAAGCTTTCTTT	14	NA	TRBJ1-1	many	TRBV7-6
CASNPLAGSLSGEQFF	TGTGCCAGCAATCCCCTAGCGGGAAGTTTAAGCGGTGAGCAGTTCTTC	16	TRBD2	TRBJ2-1	medium-sized	TRBV2
CSANRGNTEAFF	TGCAGTGCGAACAGGGGCAACACTGAAGCTTTCTTT	12	TRBD1	TRBJ1-1	many	TRBV20-1
CASSSLTGHTDTQYF	TGTGCCAGCAGTTCCCTGACGGGGCATACAGATACGCAGTATTTT	15	NA	TRBJ2-3	many	TRBV6-5